This T cell receptor beta chain stems from a study of blood T cells in healthy people across ages. Notes on the study in general: Estimated diversity that came from one million T cells was considered an underestimate.

Alongside a J-beta primer mix, a sample-barcoded 5' primer served in a second PCR lasting about 7 to 12 cycles. TCRdb re-analysed the 5' RACE reads in MiXCR, keeping a single row per CDR3 protein. The sample shows about 1 million distinct CDR3 sequences, 45% of them seen only once. V lost 3 bases and J 2 bases, leaving 8 bases between the germline ends. The germline V gene has CDR1 DFQATT and CDR2 SNEGSKA (reference sequence). The CDR3 loop spans 14 amino acids. This clonotype was detected a few times. Its specificity is unknown. The chain recombines TRBV20-1 with TRBJ1-6, with D unresolved. The sample consisted of blood. This TCR was recovered from a woman aged 55-75 years in good health. The chain's CDR3 is CSARGGTYNSPLHF. In nucleotides, the CDR3 is TGCAGTGCTAGGGGAGGAACCTATAATTCACCCCTCCACTTT.